This T cell receptor beta chain originates from a study of OX40 agonist ivuxolimab in advanced cancers. Study-wide background: With a range of roughly 20 to 85, age averaged approximately 54 years, and about 80% were male. Study results and caveats: CD4+ T cells averaged fewer expanded clones than CD8+ T cells.

Produced via immunoSEQ multiplex PCR; TCRdb's table is partial and in-frame only. The sample carries about 100,000 clones, around 89% recorded once. Per germline, CDR1 SGDLS and CDR2 YYNGEE. This CDR3 has 16 amino acids. Trimming cost V 4 bases and J 1 base; bases outside gene matches: 6. Remarks on this clone: Its antigen is not identified.

The rearrangement joins TRBV9 to TRBJ2-7, with 12 bases matching TRBD2. Here the sequenced sample was CD4+ or CD8+ T cells sorted from blood, taken in a trial of the OX40 agonist ivuxolimab. The receptor's source is an adult with an advanced solid tumor such as melanoma, head and neck, liver or kidney cancer. CDR3 nucleotide sequence: TGTGCCAGCAGCCCGAGGACTAGCGGGAATTCCTACGAGCAGTACTTC. Encoded protein: CASSPRTSGNSYEQYF.